The 2 T cell receptor beta chains below come from one sample, sequenced in a study of blood T cell repertoires in COVID-19 (dated by TCRdb to 2020 to 2022). Receptors were amplified or captured by the immunoSEQ multiplex PCR assay. TCRdb mirrors the immuneACCESS table, restricted to in-frame sequences. Some clones are absent from its copies; in checked studies, under half trace to an unresolved V gene, and the reason for the others is unknown. Within this sample are roughly 700,000 clones, with approximately 90% of them counted one time only. The ten largest make up around 0.3% of the sample. The sequenced sample consisted of peripheral blood. These receptors all stem from a woman aged 18-29 years with acute or convalescent COVID-19.

V is TRBV19 and J is TRBJ1-1, with a possible D match to TRBD1 (5 bases). V was trimmed by 1 base and J by 5 bases, leaving 11 bases between them. Germline assignment: CDR1 LNHDA and CDR2 SQIVND (reference sequence). The CDR3 sequence is 14 residues long. DNA for the CDR3: TGTGCCAGTAGTATAGGCAGGTCAGGGACTGAAGCTTTCTTT. As protein: CASSIGRSGTEAFF.

This rearrangement joins TRBV5-6 to TRBJ1-6, with TRBD1 identical over 8 bases. The germline gives CDR1 SGHDT, CDR2 YYEEEE. Losses at the gene ends were 0 bases for V and 6 bases for J; bases not matched to a gene: 8. The CDR3 contains 17 residues. CDR3 loop: CASSLDPGGIFNSPLHF. CDR3 coding DNA: TGTGCCAGCAGCTTGGACCCAGGGGGCATATTTAATTCACCCCTCCACTTT.